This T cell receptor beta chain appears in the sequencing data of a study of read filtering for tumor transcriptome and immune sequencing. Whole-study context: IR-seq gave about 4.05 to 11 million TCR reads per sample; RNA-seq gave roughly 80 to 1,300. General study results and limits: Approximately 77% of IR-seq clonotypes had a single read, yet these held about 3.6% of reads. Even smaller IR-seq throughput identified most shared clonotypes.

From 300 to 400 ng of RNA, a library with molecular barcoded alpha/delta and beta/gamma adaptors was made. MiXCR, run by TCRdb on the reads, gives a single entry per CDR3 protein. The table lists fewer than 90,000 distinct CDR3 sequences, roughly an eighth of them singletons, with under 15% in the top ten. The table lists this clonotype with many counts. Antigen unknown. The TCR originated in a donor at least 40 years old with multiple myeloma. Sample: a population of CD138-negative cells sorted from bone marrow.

For the CDR3, the DNA is TGCAGTGCAATCCAAACACTTAATAACTATGGCTACACCTTC. It codes for CSAIQTLNNYGYTF. The chain has TRBV20-1 and TRBJ1-2; D is unresolved. The CDR3 totals 14 residues. Germline assignment: CDR1 DFQATT and CDR2 SNEGSKA (reference sequence). The V gene lost 6 bases and the J gene lost 1 base, with 15 bases spanning the gap.